The 18 T cell receptor beta chains in this list originate from one sample, sequenced in a study of blood T cells in healthy people across ages. Primers used in a second PCR of about 6 to 12 cycles were a sample-barcoded 5' primer and a J-beta primer mix. TCRdb re-called the 5' RACE reads with MiXCR, one entry per CDR3 protein. The sample lists roughly 500,000 distinct CDR3 sequences; roughly 29% were seen once. The sequencing input was blood. The receptor source for this set is an older woman in good health.

The rearrangement uses TRBV5-1 and TRBJ1-3, with 7 bases identical to TRBD1. V lost 2 bases to trimming and J lost 0 bases; unmatched junction nucleotides: 5. CDR3 length equals 16 residues. The germline V gene has CDR1 SGHRS and CDR2 YFSETQ. The CDR3 DNA sequence: TGCGCCAGCAGCTTCGGGACAGAGCACTCTGGAAACACCATATATTTT. As protein: CASSFGTEHSGNTIYF.

This clonotype was picked up one time. The genes are TRBV29-1 and TRBJ2-1; the D call may be TRBD1 or TRBD2 (5 bases each). CDR1 and CDR2 from the germline V gene are SQVTM and ANQGSEA. This CDR3 has 15 residues. The V end was cut by 0 bases, the J end by 4 bases, with 13 bases between. The chain's CDR3 is CSVEEGQGPYNEQFF. CDR3 nucleotides: TGCAGCGTTGAAGAAGGCCAGGGACCTTACAATGAGCAGTTCTTC.

This chain uses TRBV5-1 with TRBJ2-2, with a possible D match to TRBD2 (5 bases). Trimming stripped 0 bases from V and 5 bases from J, with 11 bases between. CDR1 SGHRS and CDR2 YFSETQ come from the germline V gene. This CDR3 is 15 amino acids long. This chain's CDR3 is CASSLAPRGTGELFF. CDR3 in DNA: TGCGCCAGCAGCTTGGCCCCGAGAGGGACCGGGGAGCTGTTTTTT.

This clonotype was detected only a few times. The rearrangement joins TRBV18 to TRBJ1-5; tentative D call: TRBD1 (6 bases). Trimming took off 1 base at V and 2 bases at J, with 9 bases between the two ends. The CDR3 has 15 residues. Germline loops: CDR1 KGHSH, CDR2 LQKENI. The CDR3 reads CASSPLGGGNQPQHF. DNA for the CDR3: TGTGCCAGCTCACCACTAGGGGGTGGCAATCAGCCCCAGCATTTT.

The sample holds a few counts of this clonotype. Given the absence of the conserved phenylalanine or tryptophan at the CDR3 end, a read error is likely. The chain combines TRBV6-6 with TRBJ1-3; no reliable D call. With 4 bases removed from V and 8 bases from J, the gap between germline ends came to 6 bases. This CDR3 is built from 11 residues. CDR1 MNHNY and CDR2 SVGAGI come from the germline V gene (reference sequence). The DNA for the CDR3 is TGTGCCAGCAGTTTCCCAGACACCATATATCTT. This gives the protein CASSFPDTIYL.

This clonotype has just one count. V usage is TRBV10-3 and J usage is TRBJ2-5, with TRBD1 matching over 9 bases. There are 14 residues in the CDR3. Germline CDR1 reads ENHRY; CDR2 reads SYGVKD. V gave up 0 bases and J gave up 5 bases; unmatched junction bases: 1. As DNA, the CDR3 is TGTGCCATCAGTGAGTCCGGGACAGGGGAGACCCAGTACTTC. Protein product: CAISESGTGETQYF.

Comment on this clonotype: A much larger clone lies a single base off, so this may be a read error. V and J are TRBV12-3 or TRBV12-4 and TRBJ2-3, with 14 bases aligning to TRBD2. The length of the CDR3 is 17 residues. The CDR3 DNA reads TGTGCCAGCAGTCCTCCGACTAGCGGGGGGGCTGGAGATATGCAGTATTTT. Protein product: CASSPPTSGGAGDMQYF.

This chain connects TRBV4-3 to TRBJ1-3; no clear D. Between the trimmed V and J ends, which lost 8 bases and 0 bases, there was a span of 14 bases. The germline V gene encodes CDR1 LGHNA and CDR2 YSLEER. The CDR3 has 15 residues. The DNA for the CDR3 is TGCGCCAGCTTCCCTAACAAGGTCTCTGGAAACACCATATATTTT. This codes for CASFPNKVSGNTIYF.

There are many counts of this clonotype. J is TRBJ2-2 and V is TRBV4-3; D is ambiguous. The CDR3 is 16 amino acids. The V end was cut by 4 bases, the J end by 2 bases, with 14 bases between. Germline loops: CDR1 LGHNA, CDR2 YSLEER. In DNA, the CDR3 is TGCGCCAGCAGCCCCCCCAGAGAGCCCAACACCGGGGAGCTGTTTTTT. The encoded protein is CASSPPREPNTGELFF.

As DNA, the CDR3 is TGCGCCAGCAGCCAAGAATTGACAGATACGCAGTATTTT. It codes for CASSQELTDTQYF. The chain combines TRBV4-3 with TRBJ2-3; D not certain. CDR3 size: 13 residues. The V end was cut by 0 bases, the J end by 3 bases, with 4 bases between. Germline V CDR1 and CDR2: LGHNA, YSLEER.

This clonotype was seen a few times. This chain connects TRBV7-2 to TRBJ1-6; a weak D match, TRBD1 (5 bases). CDR1 and CDR2 (germline): SGHTA, FQGNSA. This CDR3 has 14 amino acids. Between the trimmed V and J ends, which lost 3 bases and 9 bases, there was a span of 12 bases. CDR3 nucleotide sequence: TGTGCCAGCAGCTTTGGGCCCGGGGGTTCACCCCTCCACTTT. It is translated as CASSFGPGGSPLHF.

This clonotype has a handful of counts. This sequence joins TRBV20-1 and TRBJ2-5; 7 bases are shared with TRBD1. J lost 5 bases, V lost 4 bases, and 16 bases had no gene match. CDR3 length equals 16 residues. The germline gives CDR1 DFQATT, CDR2 SNEGSKA (reference sequence). CDR3 DNA sequence: TGCAGTGCTATCCGGGAACGGGACAGTCTATCGGAGACCCAGTACTTC. It codes for CSAIRERDSLSETQYF.

This chain links TRBV4-3 with TRBJ1-4, with D unclear. V gave up 4 bases and J gave up 0 bases, with 21 bases separating them. Germline V gene sequence: CDR1 LGHNA, CDR2 YSLEER. CDR3 length: 19 amino acids. CDR3 sequence reads: CASSLQYSGSTATNEKLFF. In DNA form, the CDR3 reads TGCGCCAGCAGCCTCCAATACTCCGGTTCGACTGCAACTAATGAAAAACTGTTTTTT.

There are a few counts of this clonotype. The chain recombines TRBV18 with TRBJ1-1; D possibly corresponds to TRBD1 (6 bases). V lost 3 bases and J 3 bases, leaving 14 bases between the germline ends. Germline V gene sequence: CDR1 KGHSH, CDR2 LQKENI. The CDR3 runs to 15 residues. The CDR3 loop reads CASSPRGGADTEAFF. The DNA of the CDR3 is TGTGCCAGCTCACCCCGTGGGGGGGCGGACACTGAAGCTTTCTTT.

This clonotype has a handful of counts. J is TRBJ2-2 and V is TRBV4-3, with TRBD2 identical over 7 bases. This CDR3 region has 17 residues. V dropped 1 base and J dropped 0; count of bases not matched to a gene: 5. CDR1 is LGHNA and CDR2 is YSLEER in the germline V gene. The CDR3 nucleotides read TGCGCCAGCAGCCAAGGACTAGCCCGCTCGAACACCGGGGAGCTGTTTTTT. Translated, it gives CASSQGLARSNTGELFF.

This clonotype was counted ten times or more. This sequence joins TRBV20-1 and TRBJ2-5, with D possibly called TRBD1 or TRBD2 (5 bases each). Trimming stripped 5 bases from V and 5 bases from J, with 18 bases between. There are 14 residues in the CDR3. Germline CDR1 DFQATT, CDR2 SNEGSKA (reference sequence). CDR3 amino acids: CSAPPAGDGETQYF. The CDR3 DNA reads as TGCAGTGCTCCCCCCGCTGGGGACGGGGAGACCCAGTACTTC.

The chain is built from TRBV29-1 and TRBJ2-5; 7 nucleotides agree with TRBD1. This CDR3 is 12 amino acids long. Germline loops: CDR1 SQVTM, CDR2 ANQGSEA. V trimming: 4 bases; J trimming: 4 bases; junction bases outside the gene matches: 3. Here the CDR3 DNA reads TGCAGCGTTGTTAGGGGGCGAGAGACCCAGTACTTC. As protein: CSVVRGRETQYF. The entire variable domain, with the rest obtained from reference TRBV29-1 and TRBJ2-5, is as follows: SAVISQKPSRDICQRGTSLTIQCQVDSQVTMMFWYRQQPGQSLTLIATANQGSEATYESGFVIDKFPISRPNLTFSTLTVSNMSPEDSSIYLCSVVRGRETQYFGPGTRLLVL.

J is TRBJ2-2 and V is TRBV2, with D possibly TRBD1 on 5 matching bases. Looked up from germline, CDR1 is SNHLY and CDR2 is FYNNEI. Trimming stripped 7 bases from V and 0 bases from J, with 9 bases between. The CDR3 consists of 14 residues. CDR3 region: CASKWTTNTGELFF. The CDR3 DNA is TGTGCCAGCAAGTGGACAACGAACACCGGGGAGCTGTTTTTT.